The following is a T cell receptor beta chain sequence with its context. The data are from a study of blood T cell repertoires in COVID-19. Study as a whole: The United States, Italy and Spain were the sources of the acute and convalescent COVID-19 samples. The analysed material was cDNA or gDNA that came from T cells, B-cell-depleted T cells, or PBMCs.

Original analysis: Reference gene primers were amplified, and this amplification served to estimate nucleated cell counts. The method was immunoSEQ multiplex PCR; TCRdb's version includes in-frame clones alone and lacks a portion of them. Clone size and V and J calls were adopted from that table, with D and trimming inferred from the DNA. Among roughly 190,000 clones listed, 90% were seen once. With V trimmed by 8 bases and J by 0 bases, 8 bases remained unmatched. The germline V gene has CDR1 SNHLY and CDR2 FYNNEI. This CDR3 contains 16 residues. The sequence was collected from a man aged 50 to 60 with acute or convalescent COVID-19. The genes are TRBV2 and TRBJ2-3; 10 positions agree with TRBD2. Sequencing was performed on peripheral blood. CDR3 sequence (DNA): TGTGCCAGCCCTAGTTCGACTAGCGGGAGCACAGATACGCAGTATTTT. This translates into CASPSSTSGSTDTQYF.